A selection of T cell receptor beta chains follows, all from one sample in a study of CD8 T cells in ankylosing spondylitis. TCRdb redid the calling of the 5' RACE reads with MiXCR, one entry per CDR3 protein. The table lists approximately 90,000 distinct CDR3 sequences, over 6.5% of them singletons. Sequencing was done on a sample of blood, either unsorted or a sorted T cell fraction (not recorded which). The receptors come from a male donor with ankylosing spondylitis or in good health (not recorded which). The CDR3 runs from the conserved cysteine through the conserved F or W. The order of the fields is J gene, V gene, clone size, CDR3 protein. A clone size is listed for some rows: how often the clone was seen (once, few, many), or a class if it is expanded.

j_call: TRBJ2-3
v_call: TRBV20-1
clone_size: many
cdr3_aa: CSAVTGTDTQYF

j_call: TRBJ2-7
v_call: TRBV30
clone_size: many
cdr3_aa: CACRRSYEQYF

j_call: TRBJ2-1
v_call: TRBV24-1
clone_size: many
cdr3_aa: CATSTAGQGRNEQFF

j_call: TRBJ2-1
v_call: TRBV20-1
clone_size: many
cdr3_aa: CSAGNPGQGYNEQFF

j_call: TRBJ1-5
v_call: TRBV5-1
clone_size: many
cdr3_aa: CASSFGTGGGYQPQHF

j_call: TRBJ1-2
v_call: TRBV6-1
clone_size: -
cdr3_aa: CASFPTGVNYGYTF

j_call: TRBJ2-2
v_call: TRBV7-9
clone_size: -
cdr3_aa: CASSLVAGVPGELFF

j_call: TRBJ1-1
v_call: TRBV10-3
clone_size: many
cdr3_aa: CAIRGVIGAENTEAFF

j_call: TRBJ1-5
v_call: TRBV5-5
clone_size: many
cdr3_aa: CASSFLGVQGSQPQHF

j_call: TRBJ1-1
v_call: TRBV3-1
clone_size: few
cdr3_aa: CASSQARGDTEAFF

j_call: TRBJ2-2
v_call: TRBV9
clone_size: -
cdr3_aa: CASSAAGTTNTGELFF

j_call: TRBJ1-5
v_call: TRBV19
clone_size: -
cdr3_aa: CASSMEGRVQPQHF

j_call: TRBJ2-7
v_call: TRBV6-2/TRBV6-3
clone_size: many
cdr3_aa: CASSRGYRYEQYF

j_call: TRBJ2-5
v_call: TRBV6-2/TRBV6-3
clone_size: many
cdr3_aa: CASSKLAGEVETQYF

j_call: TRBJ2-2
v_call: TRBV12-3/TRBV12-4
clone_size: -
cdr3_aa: CASSLLGFTGELFF

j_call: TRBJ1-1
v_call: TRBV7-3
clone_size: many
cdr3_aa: CASSMTGRTEAFF

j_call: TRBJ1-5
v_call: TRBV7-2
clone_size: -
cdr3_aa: CTSSVSNQPQHF

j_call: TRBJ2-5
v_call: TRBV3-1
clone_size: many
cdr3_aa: CASSQDISGISQETQYF

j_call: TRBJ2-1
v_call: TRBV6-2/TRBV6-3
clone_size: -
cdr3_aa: CASSPRQGGNNEQFF

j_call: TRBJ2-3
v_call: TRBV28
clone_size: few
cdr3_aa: CAGGQVGSDTQYF

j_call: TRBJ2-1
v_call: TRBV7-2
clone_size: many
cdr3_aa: CASSFFHNEQFF

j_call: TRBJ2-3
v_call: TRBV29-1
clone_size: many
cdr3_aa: CSVSPGGSTDTQYF

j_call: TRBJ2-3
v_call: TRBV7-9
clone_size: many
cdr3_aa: CASSSGQGLTDTQYF

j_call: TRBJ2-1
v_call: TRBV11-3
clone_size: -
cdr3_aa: CASSLEEVSYNEQFF

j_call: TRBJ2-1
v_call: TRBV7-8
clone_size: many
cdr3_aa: CASSLTRLGEQFF

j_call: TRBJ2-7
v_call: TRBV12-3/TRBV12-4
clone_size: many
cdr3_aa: CASSSSDTLMREQYF

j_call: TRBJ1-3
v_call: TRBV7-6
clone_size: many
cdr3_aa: CASSLQGQGLGRGGNTIYF

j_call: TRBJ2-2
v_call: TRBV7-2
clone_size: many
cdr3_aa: CASSLDRSGELFF

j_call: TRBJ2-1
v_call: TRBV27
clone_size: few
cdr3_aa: CASNAGGPWNEQFF

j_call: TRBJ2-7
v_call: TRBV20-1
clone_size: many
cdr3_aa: CSASSGSSYEQYF

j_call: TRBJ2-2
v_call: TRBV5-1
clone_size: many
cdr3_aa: CASSFGHTNTGELFF

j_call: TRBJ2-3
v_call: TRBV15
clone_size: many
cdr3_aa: CATSRDKRPLDTQYF

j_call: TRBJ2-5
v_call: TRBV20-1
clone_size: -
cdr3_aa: CSAERITGETQYF

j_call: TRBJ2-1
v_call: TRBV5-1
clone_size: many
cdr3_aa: CASSAGGLAGSNEQFF

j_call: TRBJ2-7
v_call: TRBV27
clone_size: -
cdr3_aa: CASGRGLLGGFGEQYF

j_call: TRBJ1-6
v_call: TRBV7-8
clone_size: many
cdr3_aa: CASSLAGQGNSPLHF

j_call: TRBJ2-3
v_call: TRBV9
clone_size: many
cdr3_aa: CASSVLTTDTQYF

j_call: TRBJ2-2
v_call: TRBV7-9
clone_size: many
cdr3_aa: CASSQAGENTGELFF

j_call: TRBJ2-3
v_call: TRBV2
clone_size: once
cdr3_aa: CTCCSYPLTGTYGDTQYF

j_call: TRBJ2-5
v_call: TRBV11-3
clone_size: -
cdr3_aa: CASSRDGGRGQETQYF

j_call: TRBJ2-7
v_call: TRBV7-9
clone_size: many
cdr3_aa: CASSPFGGPYEQYF

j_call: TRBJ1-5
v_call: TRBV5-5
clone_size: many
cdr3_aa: CASSLGRPASQPQHF

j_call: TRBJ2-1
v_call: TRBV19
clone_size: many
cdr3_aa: CASSNGIHNEQFF

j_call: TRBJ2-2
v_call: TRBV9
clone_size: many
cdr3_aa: CASSADPRGPNTGELFF

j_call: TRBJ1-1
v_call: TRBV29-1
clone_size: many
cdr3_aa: CSVEDGLLGRNTEAFF

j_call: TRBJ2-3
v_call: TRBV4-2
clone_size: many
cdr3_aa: CASSQDGLAGEDTQYF

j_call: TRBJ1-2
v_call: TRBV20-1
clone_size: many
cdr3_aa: CSASGSGTTVGGYTF

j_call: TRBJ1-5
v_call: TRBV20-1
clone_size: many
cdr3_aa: CSAMRQASNQPQHF

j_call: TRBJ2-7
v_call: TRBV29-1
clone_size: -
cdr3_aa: CSVVGRYEQYF